This T cell receptor beta chain was obtained from a study of control samples from healthy donors and cancer patients. Generated by immunoSEQ multiplex PCR, the TCRdb table keeps only in-frame clones and is missing some. The sample contains 70,000 to 100,000 clones, approximately 90% of which appear only once. Trimming cost V 2 bases and J 0 bases; bases outside gene matches: 6. The germline V gene has CDR1 WSHSY and CDR2 SAAADI. This CDR3 contains 17 residues. Sequenced: PBMCs. This TCR was sampled from a woman aged 55-75 years with head and neck cancer. The chain couples TRBV10-2 to TRBJ1-5; TRBD1 matches at 8 bases. CDR3 nucleotide sequence: TGCGCCAGCAGTGAGGGGACAGGACTCTATAGCAATCAGCCCCAGCATTTT. Protein: CASSEGTGLYSNQPQHF.